This is a list of T cell receptor beta chains from one sample in a study of shared clonotypes between healthy human individuals. This table comes from immunoSEQ multiplex PCR, and its TCRdb copy is limited to in-frame clones, with some not included. The table includes around 500,000 clones, approximately 78% detected once. The sample taken for sequencing was PBMCs. These receptor sequences come from a woman in her forties in good health. Some clones in this sample may be carry-over from other donors' samples. Each CDR3 is given without its conserved first and last residue. Expanded clones get a size class; other rows say once, few or many, or leave the size out.

ASSLGGGGGNTIY,TRBV7-3,NA
ASSSPRGTDGYT,TRBV27,few
ASRPRLGRRAGYT,TRBV6-4,NA
ASSFLTGGSDEQY,TRBV5-6,NA
ASSSRSYEQY,TRBV28,NA
ASSYVTSGSGGEQF,TRBV6-6,NA
ASSRLPRGENTEAF,TRBV5-5,NA
ASSGRLAGGADTQY,TRBV2,NA
ASRIRGTIGYT,TRBV5-4,NA
ASSFEWETQY,TRBV27,NA
ASSLGAGLGEQY,TRBV4-2,NA
ASSLGDRSSYEQY,TRBV5-1,NA
ASSFNTQVHEQY,TRBV11-2,NA
ASSFGTGYYEQY,TRBV6-5,NA
ASSPRRAGLNEQF,TRBV11-2,NA
ASSLAGTNYNEQF,TRBV5-4,NA
ASSVDPRLAGGEQY,TRBV9,NA
ASSFGRSNQPQH,TRBV28,NA
ASSAGLAGRETQY,TRBV5-4,NA
ASNARVEETQY,TRBV5-1,NA
ASSGQGGTEAF,TRBV10-2,few
ASSPGLRGSYNEQF,TRBV7-3,few
ASSRGAGAVTGELF,TRBV27,once
AWSRGQGGEKLF,TRBV30,once
ASSTRVGTDTQY,TRBV19,few
ASSYRDAPYADEQY,TRBV5-4,NA
ASSPLRATEAF,TRBV19,NA